What follows are 21 T cell receptor beta chains derived from one specimen sequenced in a study of blood T cell repertoires in COVID-19. Using immunoSEQ multiplex PCR, the repertoire was profiled, and TCRdb retains in-frame clones only, with some absent. This table holds over 350,000 clones, just over 85% found once. The sample consisted of peripheral blood. The receptor set was obtained from a woman in her 30s with active or convalescent COVID-19.

This sequence joins TRBV7-8 and TRBJ2-7; 7 bases agree with TRBD2. Germline CDR1 SGHVS, CDR2 FQNEAQ. CDR3 length: 16 amino acids. The J segment lost 1 base and the V segment lost 4 bases, leaving 10 bases of the junction unmatched. The CDR3 spells CASSSQVLAASYEQYF. CDR3 DNA: TGTGCCAGCAGCTCACAAGTTCTAGCGGCGTCCTACGAGCAGTACTTC.

This chain links TRBV5-1 with TRBJ1-4; D is undetermined. CDR1 and CDR2 from the germline V gene are SGHRS and YFSETQ. Trimming pared 4 bases from V and 2 bases from J, leaving 12 bases between. CDR3 size: 15 residues. The CDR3 region has the DNA TGCGCCAGCAGCGTCCAATGGCCTACTAATGAAAAACTGTTTTTT. It is translated as CASSVQWPTNEKLFF.

V gene TRBV5-6 combines with J gene TRBJ2-7; 7 bases align to TRBD2. The germline V gene encodes CDR1 SGHDT and CDR2 YYEEEE. The CDR3 totals 14 residues. The V and J ends lost 4 bases and 0 bases, in that order; junction bases with no gene match: 4. The CDR3 sequence is CASSPAGSSYEQYF. Here the CDR3 DNA reads TGTGCCAGCAGCCCAGCGGGGTCCTCCTACGAGCAGTACTTC. Together with reference TRBV5-6 and TRBJ2-7, the CDR3 gives the full variable domain: DAGVTQSPTHLIKTRGQQVTLRCSPKSGHDTVSWYQQALGQGPQFIFQYYEEEERQRGNFPDRFSGHQFPNYSSELNVNALLLGDSALYLCASSPAGSSYEQYFGPGTRLTVT.

In nucleotides, the CDR3 is TGCAGTGCTAGTACCCTTTTTAAGCGGCCCCTCGGGGATGAGCAGTTCTTC. Protein product: CSASTLFKRPLGDEQFF. The rearrangement links TRBV20-1 to TRBJ2-1; possibly TRBD2 for D (5 bases). V was trimmed by 3 bases and J by 8 bases, leaving 26 bases between them. CDR1 and CDR2 (germline): DFQATT, SNEGSKA (reference sequence). This CDR3 spans 17 amino acids.

The chain is built from TRBV4-2 and TRBJ2-3; D is uncertain. Trimming shortened V by 2 bases and J by 1 base, and 13 bases separated the two germline ends. Germline CDR1 is LGHNA and CDR2 is YNFKEQ. CDR3 length: 16 residues. This CDR3 is CASSQTPEAGTDTQYF. In nucleotides, the CDR3 is TGTGCCAGCAGCCAAACACCCGAGGCGGGCACAGATACGCAGTATTTT.

The rearrangement joins TRBV30 to TRBJ2-5, with 10 positions matching TRBD2. This CDR3 has 13 amino acids. From germline, CDR1 is GTSNPN and CDR2 SVGIG (reference sequence). Trimming cost V 4 bases and J 6 bases; bases outside gene matches: 5. CDR3 residues: CAWTSGSSKTQYF. CDR3 coding DNA: TGTGCCTGGACTAGCGGGAGTTCGAAGACCCAGTACTTC.

This clone has a single count. The chain uses TRBV5-1 and TRBJ2-1; 9 bases are shared with TRBD2. The CDR3 is made up of 15 amino acids. V was pared by 0 bases and J by 9 bases, with 7 bases of the junction left unmatched. CDR1 is SGHRS and CDR2 is YFSETQ in the germline V gene. The CDR3 nucleotides are TGCGCCAGCAGCTTGGTCGCGGGAGGGCCAGGTGAGCAGTTCTTC. Translated, it gives CASSLVAGGPGEQFF.

The genes are TRBV5-1 and TRBJ2-2; no clear D. Trimming shortened V by 3 bases and J by 8 bases, and 11 bases separated the two germline ends. The length of the CDR3 is 13 residues. CDR1 is SGHRS and CDR2 is YFSETQ in the germline V gene. CDR3 residues: CASSSATEGELFF. The CDR3 coding sequence is TGCGCCAGCAGCTCCGCCACAGAAGGGGAGCTGTTTTTT.

The chain links TRBV5-1 to TRBJ2-7; D might be TRBD1 (6 bases). The CDR3 runs to 14 residues. Germline-derived CDR1 and CDR2 are SGHRS and YFSETQ. Trimming took off 1 base at V and 3 bases at J, with 11 bases between the two ends. CDR3 sequence (DNA): TGCGCCAGCAGCTTGACGGACAGTGTCTACGAGCAGTACTTC. It codes for CASSLTDSVYEQYF.

The chain couples TRBV2 to TRBJ2-7; D possibly corresponds to TRBD1 (6 bases). Trimming took off 10 bases at V and 3 bases at J, with 13 bases between the two ends. The germline V gene encodes CDR1 SNHLY and CDR2 FYNNEI. This CDR3 has 12 amino acids. The CDR3 DNA reads as TGTGCCATCAACTACAGGGACTACGAGCAGTACTTC. Protein: CAINYRDYEQYF.

J is TRBJ1-1 and V is TRBV6-6, with D possibly being TRBD1 (5 bases). Trimming removed 6 bases from V and 0 bases from J, with 14 bases in between. CDR1 and CDR2 from the germline V gene are MNHNY and SVGAGI (reference sequence). CDR3 size: 15 residues. The CDR3 spells CASSFLWDLNTEAFF. The CDR3 coding sequence is TGTGCCAGCAGCTTCCTGTGGGACTTGAACACTGAAGCTTTCTTT.

J is TRBJ2-7 and V is TRBV6-6, with a possible D match to TRBD1 (6 bases). The CDR3 contains 13 residues. V shed 1 base and J shed 5 bases, with 9 bases lying between them. The germline CDR1 and CDR2 sequences are MNHNY and SVGAGI (reference sequence). CDR3 DNA: TGTGCCAGCAGTTACTACAGGGCAGACGAGCAGTACTTC. This codes for CASSYYRADEQYF.

This clone was counted a few times. The chain has TRBV15 and TRBJ2-2, with 8 bases aligning to TRBD1. V trimming: 3 bases; J trimming: 0 bases; junction bases outside the gene matches: 0. The CDR3 sequence is 15 residues long. Germline V gene lookup returns CDR1 LNHNV and CDR2 YYDKDF (reference sequence). CDR3 amino acids: CATSRGQANTGELFF. The CDR3 DNA is TGTGCCACCAGCAGGGGACAGGCGAACACCGGGGAGCTGTTTTTT.

The chain recombines TRBV5-1 with TRBJ2-7, with D possibly being TRBD1 (5 bases). Germline CDR1 and CDR2: SGHRS and YFSETQ. V lost 3 bases and J 0 bases, leaving 16 bases between the germline ends. The CDR3 loop spans 16 amino acids. The CDR3 coding sequence is TGCGCCAGCAGCTCTGACGGACACTCGAGCTCCTACGAGCAGTACTTC. Its protein is CASSSDGHSSSYEQYF.

The rearrangement joins TRBV11-3 to TRBJ1-6, with 8 positions matching TRBD1. CDR1 is SGHNT, CDR2 YENEEA, per germline. The CDR3 is 15 residues long. V shed 5 bases, J shed 10 bases, and the junction held 10 bases outside the gene matches. The DNA for the CDR3 is TGTGCCAGCAGCCTTGGACAGGGTCCAGGATCACCCCTCCACTTT. This codes for CASSLGQGPGSPLHF.

The rearrangement joins TRBV4-1 to TRBJ2-1, with 7 bases aligning to TRBD2. The CDR3 contains 16 residues. V trimming: 1 base; J trimming: 10 bases; junction bases outside the gene matches: 13. The germline CDR1 and CDR2 sequences are MGHRA and YSYEKL. CDR3 DNA sequence: TGCGCCAGCAGCCAAGCGGTCCTAGCGGCAATTCAGGAGCAGTTCTTC. This codes for CASSQAVLAAIQEQFF.

The chain recombines TRBV6-5 with TRBJ1-2, with a weak D call TRBD1 (5 bases). V lost 4 bases and J lost 1, with 16 bases in between. The CDR3 spans 16 residues. CDR1 is MNHEY and CDR2 is SVGAGI in the germline V gene. Here the CDR3 DNA reads TGTGCCAGCAGTTCCCTGGGAGGGGCCAGTAACTATGGCTACACCTTC. This codes for CASSSLGGASNYGYTF.

V and J are TRBV6-2 or TRBV6-3 and TRBJ1-1, with a weak D call TRBD1 (6 bases). The CDR3 is 15 residues long. The V gene's germline CDR1 is MNHEY and CDR2 SVGEGT. The V and J ends lost 5 bases and 4 bases respectively, with 17 bases between them. The CDR3 sequence: CASSRHDRPSTEAFF. The CDR3 bases are TGTGCCAGCAGTCGCCATGACAGGCCATCCACTGAAGCTTTCTTT.

The chain is built from TRBV7-9 and TRBJ1-4; 7 bases line up with TRBD1. V was pared by 4 bases and J by 7 bases, with 6 bases of the junction left unmatched. From germline, CDR1 is SEHNR and CDR2 FQNEAQ (reference sequence). The CDR3 runs to 14 residues. Here the CDR3 reads CASSSAGGSEKLFF. The DNA for the CDR3 is TGTGCCAGCAGCTCCGCAGGGGGGAGTGAAAAACTGTTTTTT. The full variable domain, rest sourced from reference TRBV7-9 and TRBJ1-4, is DTGVSQNPRHKITKRGQNVTFRCDPISEHNRLYWYRQTLGQGPEFLTYFQNEAQLEKSRLLSDRFSAERPKGSFSTLEIQRTEQGDSAMYLCASSSAGGSEKLFFGSGTQLSVL.

V gene TRBV15 combines with J gene TRBJ2-7; tentatively, D is TRBD2 (5 bases). CDR3 length: 14 amino acids. The germline gives CDR1 LNHNV, CDR2 YYDKDF (reference sequence). Trimming removed 4 bases at V and 1 base at J, with 11 bases between. The CDR3 region has the DNA TGTGCCACCAGCAAGGAGGTCCTTTCCTACGAGCAGTACTTC. Its protein product is CATSKEVLSYEQYF.

V and J are TRBV6-1 and TRBJ2-1, with TRBD1 matching 12 bases. Losses at the gene ends were 3 bases for V and 8 bases for J; bases not matched to a gene: 5. CDR3 size: 15 residues. The germline gives CDR1 MNHNS, CDR2 SASEGT. In DNA form, the CDR3 reads TGTGCCAGCAGTGACCGGGACAGGGGGCCATATGAGCAGTTCTTC. This gives the protein CASSDRDRGPYEQFF.